These 15 T cell receptor beta chains were sequenced from one sample in a study of OX40 agonist ivuxolimab in advanced cancers. Sequenced by immunoSEQ multiplex PCR; TCRdb stores in-frame clones only, minus some. This sample has over 70,000 clones, with approximately 90% found just once. Specimen: CD4+ or CD8+ T cells sorted from blood, collected in a trial of the OX40 agonist ivuxolimab. The receptor source for this set is an adult with an advanced solid tumor such as melanoma, head and neck, liver or kidney cancer.

V gene TRBV27 combines with J gene TRBJ2-1; TRBD1 is a possible D gene (5 bases). The CDR3 totals 14 residues. V was shortened by 2 bases and J by 7 bases, with 12 bases between the two germline ends. Germline assignment: CDR1 MNHEY and CDR2 SMNVEV (reference sequence). The CDR3 sequence is CASSLRRVGNEQFF. The CDR3 region has the DNA TGTGCCAGCAGTTTACGCAGGGTAGGAAATGAGCAGTTCTTC.

This clone was found once. The chain couples TRBV6-6 to TRBJ2-1, with a weak D call TRBD2 (6 bases). Germline CDR1 is MNHNY and CDR2 is SVGAGI (reference sequence). The V gene lost 4 bases and the J gene lost 5 bases, with 18 bases spanning the gap. The length of the CDR3 is 16 residues. CDR3 DNA sequence: TGTGCCAGCAGTTCCCCTAGCGACTACAATAACAATGAGCAGTTCTTC. Translating it yields CASSSPSDYNNNEQFF.

The chain recombines TRBV7-8 with TRBJ2-1; maybe TRBD2 (6 bases). V gave up 5 bases and J gave up 10 bases, with 24 bases separating them. CDR1 SGHVS and CDR2 FQNEAQ come from the germline V gene. The CDR3 loop spans 16 amino acids. CDR3 protein: CASSTPRGAYLGEQFF. The DNA of the CDR3 is TGTGCCAGCAGCACACCTCGCGGGGCGTATCTGGGGGAGCAGTTCTTC.

This rearrangement joins TRBV7-2 to TRBJ2-7; possibly TRBD1 for D (6 bases). The germline V and J ends were trimmed by 7 bases and 5 bases, with 21 bases remaining between them. This CDR3 has 15 residues. CDR1 is SGHTA, CDR2 FQGNSA, per germline. In DNA form, the CDR3 reads TGTGCCAGCACAAAAGGCGACTCCTCAGGGGACGAGCAGTACTTC. It yields the protein CASTKGDSSGDEQYF.

This chain joins TRBV9 and TRBJ2-1, with TRBD2 identical over 12 bases. CDR1 SGDLS and CDR2 YYNGEE come from the germline V gene. V dropped 5 bases and J dropped 7; count of bases not matched to a gene: 4. The CDR3 has 14 amino acids. CDR3 in DNA: TGTGCCAGCAGTGGACTAGCGGGAATGAATGAGCAGTTCTTC. Amino acid sequence: CASSGLAGMNEQFF.

The chain employs TRBV5-1 and TRBJ2-7; a possible D gene is TRBD1 (6 bases). Germline-derived CDR1 and CDR2 are SGHRS and YFSETQ. CDR3 length: 13 amino acids. Trimming took off 5 bases at V and 3 bases at J, with 12 bases between the two ends. As DNA, the CDR3 is TGCGCCAGCAGTTTCGGACAGCACTACGAGCAGTACTTC. Encoded protein: CASSFGQHYEQYF.

V gene TRBV10-2 combines with J gene TRBJ2-7, with TRBD1 identical over 7 bases. V lost 10 bases and J lost 0; bases outside the gene matches: 6. CDR3 size: 13 residues. The V gene's germline CDR1 is WSHSY and CDR2 SAAADI. As DNA, the CDR3 is TGCGCCACCTTGACAGGGAGCTCCTACGAGCAGTACTTC. Translation gives CATLTGSSYEQYF.

This clone showed up just once. The chain recombines TRBV6-1 with TRBJ2-1, with 7 bases matching TRBD1. Per the germline V gene, CDR1 is MNHNS and CDR2 is SASEGT. J gave up 6 bases and V 6 bases, and 11 bases lay outside the gene matches. This CDR3 spans 15 amino acids. The CDR3 bases are TGTGCCAGCAGCTCCCAACAGGGGATTCGCAATGAGCAGTTCTTC. This sequence encodes CASSSQQGIRNEQFF.

This clone is a singleton in its sample. V is TRBV19 and J is TRBJ2-7; a possible D gene is TRBD2 (7 bases). V lost 5 bases, J lost 2 bases, and 13 bases lay in between. The CDR3 has 14 amino acids. Germline CDR1 reads LNHDA; CDR2 reads SQIVND (reference sequence). Here the CDR3 reads CASSWGGQTYEQYF. The CDR3, as DNA: TGTGCCAGTAGTTGGGGGGGGCAAACCTACGAGCAGTACTTC.

In this sample, this clone turned up a few times. The chain joins TRBV7-3 to TRBJ2-7; D is perhaps TRBD1 (5 bases). Germline loops: CDR1 SGHTA, CDR2 FQGTGA. This CDR3 comprises 15 residues. V was trimmed by 2 bases and J by 0 bases, leaving 11 bases between them. The CDR3 DNA is TGTGCCAGCAGCTTATCGCCGGACAACTCCTACGAGCAGTACTTC. Translated, it gives CASSLSPDNSYEQYF.

The V gene is TRBV5-1, the J gene TRBJ2-5, with D perhaps matching TRBD2 (7 bases). Per the germline V gene, CDR1 is SGHRS and CDR2 is YFSETQ. V lost 0 bases, J lost 0 bases, and 9 bases lay in between. The CDR3 has 15 residues. The CDR3 sequence is CASSLEGGYQETQYF. CDR3 in DNA: TGCGCCAGCAGCTTGGAGGGGGGGTACCAAGAGACCCAGTACTTC.

This clone showed up just once. The chain couples TRBV27 to TRBJ2-3, with D possibly matching TRBD2 (5 bases). The CDR3 is made up of 18 amino acids. With 1 base removed from V and 5 bases from J, the gap between germline ends came to 22 bases. CDR1 is MNHEY and CDR2 is SMNVEV in the germline V gene (reference sequence). DNA for the CDR3: TGTGCCAGCAGTTTATTAACGAGGAGGAGTCGTGGTAGAGATACGCAGTATTTT. This sequence encodes CASSLLTRRSRGRDTQYF.

The chain links TRBV19 to TRBJ1-2; maybe TRBD1 (6 bases). Germline V lookup: CDR1 LNHDA, CDR2 SQIVND (reference sequence). The ends were cut back, 3 bases at V and 2 bases at J, with 10 bases in the middle. The CDR3 runs 14 residues. The CDR3 bases are TGTGCCAGTAGTATGGGGGGCAACAACTATGGCTACACCTTC. It yields the protein CASSMGGNNYGYTF.

This clone was seen a handful of times. The V gene is TRBV5-6, the J gene TRBJ2-5; perhaps TRBD1 as D (6 bases). V lost 2 bases and J 5 bases, leaving 13 bases between the germline ends. CDR1 is SGHDT, CDR2 YYEEEE, per germline. The CDR3 length is 14 residues. The CDR3: CASSFGQGLETQYF. CDR3 bases: TGTGCCAGCAGCTTTGGGCAGGGGTTGGAGACCCAGTACTTC.

The chain employs TRBV7-9 and TRBJ2-7, with TRBD2 matching over 9 bases. Germline loops: CDR1 SEHNR, CDR2 FQNEAQ (reference sequence). The V segment lost 6 bases and the J segment 7 bases; nucleotides outside the gene matches: 13. CDR3 length equals 15 residues. CDR3 sequence: CASSPIELAGLEQYF. The CDR3 nucleotides are TGTGCCAGCAGTCCCATAGAACTAGCGGGTCTTGAGCAGTACTTC.